This T cell receptor (beta chain) was retrieved from a study of blood T cell repertoires in COVID-19. Study context: From the United States, Italy and Spain came samples of acute and convalescent COVID-19. T cells, B-cell-depleted T cells, or PBMCs provided the cDNA or gDNA that served as material.

The CDR3 runs to 15 residues. V was shortened by 1 base and J by 3 bases, with 9 bases between the two germline ends. Per germline, CDR1 MNHNS and CDR2 SASEGT. Assay used: immunoSEQ multiplex PCR; TCRdb lists only in-frame clones, some missing. Among about 380,000 clones, roughly 80% were seen once, and the ten largest hold 0.85% to 1.2%. The J gene is TRBJ1-4, the V gene TRBV6-1; weak D call: TRBD1 (5 bases). The sequenced sample was peripheral blood. This receptor was identified in a human donor with acute or convalescent COVID-19. The donor label of this sample is uncertain. CDR3 bases: TGTGCCAGCAGTGAAGGGGGACTGGCTAATGAAAAACTGTTTTTT. It yields the protein CASSEGGLANEKLFF.